These T cell receptor beta chains were read from a single sample in a study of blood T cell repertoires in COVID-19. Profiled with immunoSEQ multiplex PCR; TCRdb holds only in-frame clones, not every one. The top ten hold 3% to 3.5% of the sample, which has approximately 230,000 clones, roughly 87% seen once. The specimen sequenced was peripheral blood. The receptors here all came from a man aged 18 to 35 with active or convalescent COVID-19. The CDR3 runs from the conserved cysteine through the conserved F or W. The D gene is left open where the match is weak. The size entry is marked missing in some rows and otherwise reads once, few, many or a size class.

V gene,D gene,clone size,J gene,CDR3 DNA,CDR3 protein
TRBV6-2/TRBV6-3,-,-,TRBJ1-6,TGTGCCAGCAGCCAAGCGGGACGGTGGAATTCACCCCTCCACTTT,CASSQAGRWNSPLHF
TRBV6-1,TRBD2,-,TRBJ2-5,TGTGCCAGCAGTGAAGAAGGGGGACTAGCGGGGATCGAGTACGAGACCCAGTACTTC,CASSEEGGLAGIEYETQYF
TRBV5-1,TRBD2,-,TRBJ2-3,TGCGCCAGCAGCTCCCGATGGGCTAGCGGGAGGGCACCCAACGCAGATACGCAGTATTTT,CASSSRWASGRAPNADTQYF
TRBV7-2,TRBD1,-,TRBJ1-2,TGTGCCAGCAGCTTAGTTCTAGGGCAGGGGGCTAATGGCTACACCTTC,CASSLVLGQGANGYTF
TRBV14,-,-,TRBJ1-3,TGTGCCAGCAGCCAAGCGGGGGCTGGAAACACCATATATTTT,CASSQAGAGNTIYF
TRBV7-3,-,-,TRBJ2-7,TGTGCCAGCAGCCCCTCAGGGACCTACGAGCAGTACTTC,CASSPSGTYEQYF
TRBV9,-,once,TRBJ2-3,TGTGCCAGCAGCACCCTCAACTCCGGGGGGCAGTATTTT,CASSTLNSGGQYF
TRBV3-1/TRBV3-2,-,-,TRBJ2-1,TGTGCCAGCAGCCCAGTTATGGGGGGAACTCTCCCTGAGCAGTTCTTC,CASSPVMGGTLPEQFF
TRBV7-2,TRBD2,-,TRBJ2-5,TGTGCCAGCAGCTCTATAGCGGGCCAAGAGACCCAGTACTTC,CASSSIAGQETQYF
TRBV7-8,TRBD1,-,TRBJ1-4,TGTGCCAGCAGCTTAGCCGGGACAGGGAGTGAAAAACTGTTTTTT,CASSLAGTGSEKLFF
TRBV7-2,TRBD2,-,TRBJ2-7,TGTGCCAGCAGCTTAGCGGGGGGGACTAGCGGGGGGGTGCAGTACTTC,CASSLAGGTSGGVQYF
TRBV5-1,TRBD2,-,TRBJ2-3,TGCGCCAGCAGCTTGGGGCTAGCGGGAGCGGATACGCAGTATTTT,CASSLGLAGADTQYF
TRBV25-1,-,-,TRBJ2-5,TGTGCCAGCAGTGAGGGCCCGGGGGAGACCCAAGAGACCCAGTACTTC,CASSEGPGETQETQYF
TRBV19,TRBD1,-,TRBJ1-3,TGTGCCAGTAGTAAACGACAGGGGAATATCCTTGGAAACACCATATATTTT,CASSKRQGNILGNTIYF
TRBV6-2/TRBV6-3,-,-,TRBJ2-1,TGTGCCAGCAGTTACGGGAGTGAGACTATTCTCCACAATGAGCAGTTCTTC,CASSYGSETILHNEQFF
TRBV10-3,TRBD2,-,TRBJ2-1,TGTGCCATCAGTGAGTCCGGTCGGGAGGCAATCAATGAGCAGTTCTTC,CAISESGREAINEQFF
TRBV2,-,-,TRBJ1-4,TGTGCCAGCAGTCTAACTAATGAAAAACTGTTTTTT,CASSLTNEKLFF
TRBV4-3,-,-,TRBJ1-3,TGCGCCAGCAGCCAAGAACCAGGGCGCGGAAACACCATATATTTT,CASSQEPGRGNTIYF